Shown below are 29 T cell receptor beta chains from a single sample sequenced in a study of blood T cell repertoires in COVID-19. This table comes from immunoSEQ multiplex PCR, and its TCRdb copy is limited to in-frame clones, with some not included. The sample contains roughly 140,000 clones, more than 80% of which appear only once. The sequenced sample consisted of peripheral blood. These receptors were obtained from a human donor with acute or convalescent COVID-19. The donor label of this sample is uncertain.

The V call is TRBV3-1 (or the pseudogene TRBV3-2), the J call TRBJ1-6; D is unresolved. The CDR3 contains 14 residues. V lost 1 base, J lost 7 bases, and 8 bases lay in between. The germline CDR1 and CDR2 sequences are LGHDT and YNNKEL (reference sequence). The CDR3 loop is CASSQVGRNSPLHF. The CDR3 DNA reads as TGTGCCAGCAGCCAAGTGGGGAGAAATTCACCCCTCCACTTT.

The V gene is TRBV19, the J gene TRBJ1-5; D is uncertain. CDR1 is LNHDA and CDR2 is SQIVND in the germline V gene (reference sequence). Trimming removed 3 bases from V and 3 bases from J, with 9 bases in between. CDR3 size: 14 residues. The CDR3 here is CASSMPGYNQPQHF. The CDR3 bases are TGTGCCAGTAGTATGCCGGGGTACAATCAGCCCCAGCATTTT.

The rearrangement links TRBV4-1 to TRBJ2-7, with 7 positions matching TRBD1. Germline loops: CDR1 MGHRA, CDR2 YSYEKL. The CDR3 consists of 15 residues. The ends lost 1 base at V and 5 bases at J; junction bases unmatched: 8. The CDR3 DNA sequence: TGCGCCAGCAGCCAAGGCTTACAGGGGTTAGACGAGCAGTACTTC. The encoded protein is CASSQGLQGLDEQYF.

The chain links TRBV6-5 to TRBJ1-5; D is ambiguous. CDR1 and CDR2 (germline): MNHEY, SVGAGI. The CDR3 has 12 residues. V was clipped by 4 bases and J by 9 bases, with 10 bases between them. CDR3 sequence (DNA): TGTGCCAGCAGTTCGTCCGGCGGGCCCCAGCATTTT. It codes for CASSSSGGPQHF.

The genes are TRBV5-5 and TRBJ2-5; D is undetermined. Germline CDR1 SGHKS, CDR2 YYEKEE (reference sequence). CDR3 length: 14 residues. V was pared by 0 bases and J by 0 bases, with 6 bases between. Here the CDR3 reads CASSLGLYQETQYF. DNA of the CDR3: TGTGCCAGCAGCTTGGGTCTTTACCAAGAGACCCAGTACTTC.

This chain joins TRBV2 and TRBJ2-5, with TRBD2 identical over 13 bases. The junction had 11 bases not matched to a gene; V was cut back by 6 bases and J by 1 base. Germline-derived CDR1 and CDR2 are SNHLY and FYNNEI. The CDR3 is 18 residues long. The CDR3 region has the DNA TGTGCCAGCAGGGCCGGCTGGACTAGCGGGGGCCTCCAAGAGACCCAGTACTTC. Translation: CASRAGWTSGGLQETQYF. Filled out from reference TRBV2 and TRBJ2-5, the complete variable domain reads EPEVTQTPSHQVTQMGQEVILRCVPISNHLYFYWYRQILGQKVEFLVSFYNNEISEKSEIFDDQFSVERPDGSNFTLKIRSTKLEDSAMYFCASRAGWTSGGLQETQYFGPGTRLLVL.

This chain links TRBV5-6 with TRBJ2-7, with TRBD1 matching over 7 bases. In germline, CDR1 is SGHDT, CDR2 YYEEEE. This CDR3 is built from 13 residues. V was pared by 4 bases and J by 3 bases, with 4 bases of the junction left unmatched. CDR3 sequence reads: CASSPGQFYEQYV. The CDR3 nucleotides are TGTGCCAGCAGCCCGGGACAGTTCTACGAGCAGTACGTC.

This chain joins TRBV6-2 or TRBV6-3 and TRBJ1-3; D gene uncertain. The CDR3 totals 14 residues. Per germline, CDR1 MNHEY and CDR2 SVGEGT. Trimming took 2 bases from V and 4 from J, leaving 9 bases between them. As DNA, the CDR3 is TGTGCCAGCAGTTACCTGGTGACAGGAAACACCATATATTTT. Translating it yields CASSYLVTGNTIYF.

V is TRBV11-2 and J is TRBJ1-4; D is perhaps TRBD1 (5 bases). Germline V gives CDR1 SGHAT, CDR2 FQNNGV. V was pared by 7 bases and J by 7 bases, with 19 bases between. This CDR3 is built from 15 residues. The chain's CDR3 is CASTHYAGGIEKLFF. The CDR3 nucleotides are TGTGCCAGCACCCACTACGCGGGGGGGATTGAAAAACTGTTTTTT.

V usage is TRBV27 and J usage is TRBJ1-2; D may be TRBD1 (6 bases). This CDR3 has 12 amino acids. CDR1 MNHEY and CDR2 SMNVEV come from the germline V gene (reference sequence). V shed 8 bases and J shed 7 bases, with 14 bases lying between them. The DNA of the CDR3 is TGTGCCAGCTCCCAGGGGCCAGGTGGCTACACCTTC. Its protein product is CASSQGPGGYTF.

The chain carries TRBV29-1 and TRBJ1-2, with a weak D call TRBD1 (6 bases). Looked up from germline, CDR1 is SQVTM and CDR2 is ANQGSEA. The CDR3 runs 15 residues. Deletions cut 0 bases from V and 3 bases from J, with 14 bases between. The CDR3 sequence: CSVEDRGGEDYGYTF. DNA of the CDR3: TGCAGCGTTGAAGATCGAGGGGGTGAGGACTATGGCTACACCTTC.

The CDR3 protein is CASSTTAVNGYNEQFF. CDR3 bases: TGCGCCAGCAGCACTACTGCGGTTAACGGGTACAATGAGCAGTTCTTC. The rearrangement links TRBV5-1 to TRBJ2-1; the D is unclear. Trimming took 4 bases from V and 4 from J, leaving 18 bases between them. This CDR3 contains 16 residues. CDR1 is SGHRS and CDR2 is YFSETQ in the germline V gene. Together with reference TRBV5-1 and TRBJ2-1, the CDR3 gives the full variable domain: KAGVTQTPRYLIKTRGQQVTLSCSPISGHRSVSWYQQTPGQGLQFLFEYFSETQRNKGNFPGRFSGRQFSNSRSEMNVSTLELGDSALYLCASSTTAVNGYNEQFFGPGTRLTVL.

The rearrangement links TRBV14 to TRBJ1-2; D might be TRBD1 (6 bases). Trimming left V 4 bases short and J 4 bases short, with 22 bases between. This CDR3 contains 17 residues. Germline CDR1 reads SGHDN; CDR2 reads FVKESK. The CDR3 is CASSPNWGRGVSYGYTF. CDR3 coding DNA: TGTGCCAGCAGCCCAAATTGGGGGCGTGGGGTTTCCTATGGCTACACCTTC.

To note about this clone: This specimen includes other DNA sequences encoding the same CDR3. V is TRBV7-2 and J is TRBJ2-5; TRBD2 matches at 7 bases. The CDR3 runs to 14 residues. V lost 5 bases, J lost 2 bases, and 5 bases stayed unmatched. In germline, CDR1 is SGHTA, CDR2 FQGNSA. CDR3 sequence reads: CASSLTGGQETQYF. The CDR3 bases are TGTGCCAGCAGCCTGACGGGGGGACAAGAGACCCAGTACTTC.

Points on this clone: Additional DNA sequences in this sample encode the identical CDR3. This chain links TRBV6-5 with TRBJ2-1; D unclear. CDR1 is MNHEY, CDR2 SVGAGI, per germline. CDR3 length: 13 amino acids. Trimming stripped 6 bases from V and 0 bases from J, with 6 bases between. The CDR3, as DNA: TGTGCCAGCAGAGAGAGCTCCTACAATGAGCAGTTCTTC. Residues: CASRESSYNEQFF.

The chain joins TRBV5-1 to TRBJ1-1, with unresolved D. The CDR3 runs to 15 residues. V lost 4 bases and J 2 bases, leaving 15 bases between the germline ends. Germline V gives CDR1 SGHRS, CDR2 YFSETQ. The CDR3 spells CASSPGPGLNTEAFF. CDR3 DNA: TGCGCCAGCAGCCCCGGCCCAGGCCTTAACACTGAAGCTTTCTTT.

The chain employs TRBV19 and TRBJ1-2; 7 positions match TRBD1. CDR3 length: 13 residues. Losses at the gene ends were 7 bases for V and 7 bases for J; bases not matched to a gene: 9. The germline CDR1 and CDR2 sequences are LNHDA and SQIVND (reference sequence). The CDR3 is CASNGGQSGGYTF. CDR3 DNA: TGTGCCAGTAATGGGGGACAGAGTGGTGGCTACACCTTC.

The CDR3 reads CASSIGEGLSGYTF. CDR3 sequence (DNA): TGTGCCAGCAGTATTGGTGAGGGTCTGAGCGGCTACACCTTC. V usage is TRBV6-4 and J usage is TRBJ1-2; no definite D call. Trimming cost V 5 bases and J 8 bases, with 18 bases left between them. Per the germline V gene, CDR1 is MRHNA and CDR2 is SNTAGT. This CDR3 has 14 amino acids.

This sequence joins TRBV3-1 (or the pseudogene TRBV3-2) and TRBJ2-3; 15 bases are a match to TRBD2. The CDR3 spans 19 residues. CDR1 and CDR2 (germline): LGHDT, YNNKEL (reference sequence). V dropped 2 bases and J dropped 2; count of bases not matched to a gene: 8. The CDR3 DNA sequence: TGTGCCAGCAGCCAACCCGGGACTAGCGGGGGGCCGGACACAGATACGCAGTATTTT. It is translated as CASSQPGTSGGPDTDTQYF.

The CDR3 spells CASSSLSNTEAFF. The DNA for the CDR3 is TGTGCCAGCAGCTCCTTGAGTAACACTGAAGCTTTCTTT. J is TRBJ1-1 and V is TRBV6-5, with D uncertain. Trimming cost V 6 bases and J 2 bases, with 10 bases left between them. This CDR3 spans 13 amino acids. Germline CDR1 reads MNHEY; CDR2 reads SVGAGI.

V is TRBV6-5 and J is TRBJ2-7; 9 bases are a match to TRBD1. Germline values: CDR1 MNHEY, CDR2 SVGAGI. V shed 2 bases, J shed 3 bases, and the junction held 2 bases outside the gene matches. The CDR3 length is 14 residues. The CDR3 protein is CASSYGTGLYEQYF. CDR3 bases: TGTGCCAGCAGTTACGGGACAGGGCTCTACGAGCAGTACTTC.

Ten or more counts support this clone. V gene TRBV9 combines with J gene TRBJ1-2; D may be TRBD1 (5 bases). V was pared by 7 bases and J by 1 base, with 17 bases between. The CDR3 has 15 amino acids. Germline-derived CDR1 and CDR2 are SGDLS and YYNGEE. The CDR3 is CASALADTFNYGYTF. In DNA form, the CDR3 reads TGTGCCAGCGCTTTAGCGGACACCTTTAACTATGGCTACACCTTC.

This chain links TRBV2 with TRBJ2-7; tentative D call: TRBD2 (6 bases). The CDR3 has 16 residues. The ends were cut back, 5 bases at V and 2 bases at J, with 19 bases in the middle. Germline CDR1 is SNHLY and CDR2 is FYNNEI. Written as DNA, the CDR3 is TGTGCCAGCAGTACCTTGGGGGGTTTAGGCGCCTACGAGCAGTACGTC. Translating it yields CASSTLGGLGAYEQYV.

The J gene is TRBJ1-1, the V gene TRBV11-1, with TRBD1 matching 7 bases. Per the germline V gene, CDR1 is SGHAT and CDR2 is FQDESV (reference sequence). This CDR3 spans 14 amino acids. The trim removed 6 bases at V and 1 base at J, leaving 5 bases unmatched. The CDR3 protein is CASRSGTANTEAFF. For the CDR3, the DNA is TGTGCCAGCAGATCCGGGACAGCGAACACTGAAGCTTTCTTT.

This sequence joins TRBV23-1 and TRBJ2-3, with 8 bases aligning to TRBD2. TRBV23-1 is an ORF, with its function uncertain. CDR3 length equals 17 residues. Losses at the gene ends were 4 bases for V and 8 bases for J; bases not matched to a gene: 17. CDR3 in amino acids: CASSPFQRGSAVGTQYF. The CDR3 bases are TGCGCCAGCAGTCCCTTTCAGCGGGGGAGTGCAGTCGGTACGCAGTATTTT.

The CDR3 DNA is TGTGCCAGTTCCCCGGGACAGGGGGAGGCTTCACCCCTCCACTTT. This encodes CASSPGQGEASPLHF. The V call is TRBV9, the J call TRBJ1-6; TRBD1 matches at 11 bases. This CDR3 region has 15 residues. The germline CDR1 and CDR2 sequences are SGDLS and YYNGEE. Losses at the gene ends were 8 bases for V and 9 bases for J; bases not matched to a gene: 10.

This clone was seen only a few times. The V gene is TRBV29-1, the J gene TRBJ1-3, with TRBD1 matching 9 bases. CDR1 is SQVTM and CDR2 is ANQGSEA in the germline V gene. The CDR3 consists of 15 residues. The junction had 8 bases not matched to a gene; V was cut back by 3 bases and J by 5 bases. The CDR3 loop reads CSVDLGQGNRNTIYF. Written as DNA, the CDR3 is TGCAGCGTTGATCTGGGACAGGGAAATAGAAACACCATATATTTT. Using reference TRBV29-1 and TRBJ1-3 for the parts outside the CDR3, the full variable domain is SAVISQKPSRDICQRGTSLTIQCQVDSQVTMMFWYRQQPGQSLTLIATANQGSEATYESGFVIDKFPISRPNLTFSTLTVSNMSPEDSSIYLCSVDLGQGNRNTIYFGEGSWLTVV.

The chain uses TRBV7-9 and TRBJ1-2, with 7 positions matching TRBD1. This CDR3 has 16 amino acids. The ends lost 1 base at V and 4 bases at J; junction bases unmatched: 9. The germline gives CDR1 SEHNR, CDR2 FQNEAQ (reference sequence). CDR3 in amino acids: CASSLGEGQTSYGYTF. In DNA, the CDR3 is TGTGCCAGCAGCTTAGGAGAGGGACAGACTTCCTATGGCTACACCTTC.

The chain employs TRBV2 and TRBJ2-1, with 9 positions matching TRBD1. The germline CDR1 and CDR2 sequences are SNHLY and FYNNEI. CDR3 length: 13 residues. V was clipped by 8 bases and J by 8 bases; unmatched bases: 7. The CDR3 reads CASGTGNTDEQFF. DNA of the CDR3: TGTGCCAGCGGGACAGGGAATACGGATGAGCAGTTCTTC.